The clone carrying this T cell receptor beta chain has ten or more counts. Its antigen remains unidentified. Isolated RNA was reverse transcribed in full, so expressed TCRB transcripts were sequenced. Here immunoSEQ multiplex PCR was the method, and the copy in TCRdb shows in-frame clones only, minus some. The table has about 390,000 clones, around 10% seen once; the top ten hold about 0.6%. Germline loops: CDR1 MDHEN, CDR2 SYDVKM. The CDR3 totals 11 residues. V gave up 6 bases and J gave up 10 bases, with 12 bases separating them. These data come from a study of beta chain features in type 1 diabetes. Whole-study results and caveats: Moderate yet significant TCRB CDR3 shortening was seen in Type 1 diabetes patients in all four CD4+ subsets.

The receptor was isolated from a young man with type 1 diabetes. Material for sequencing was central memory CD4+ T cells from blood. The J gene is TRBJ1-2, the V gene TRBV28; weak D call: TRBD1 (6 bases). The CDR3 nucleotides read TGTGCCAGCAGCATCCACAGGGACTACACCTTC. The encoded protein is CASSIHRDYTF.